This T cell receptor (beta chain) derives from a study of OX40 agonist ivuxolimab in advanced cancers. As for the study in general: A partial response was reached by three patients: one with hepatocellular carcinoma and two with cutaneous melanoma.

Repertoires were generated with immunoSEQ multiplex PCR, while TCRdb's copy carries only in-frame clones and drops some. The sample has around 77,000 clones; 60% to 80% are singletons. The CDR3 extends over 15 amino acids. With V trimmed by 1 base and J by 3 bases, 2 bases remained unmatched. Per the germline V gene, CDR1 is SEHNR and CDR2 is FQNEAQ (reference sequence). Sequences were derived from CD4+ or CD8+ T cells sorted from blood, sampled in a trial of the OX40 agonist ivuxolimab. The receptor's source is an adult with an advanced solid tumor such as melanoma, head and neck, liver or kidney cancer. This chain links TRBV7-9 with TRBJ2-7; TRBD1 matches at 11 bases. The CDR3 is CASSLGGTGGYEQYF. In DNA form, the CDR3 reads TGTGCCAGCAGCTTAGGAGGGACAGGGGGCTACGAGCAGTACTTC.